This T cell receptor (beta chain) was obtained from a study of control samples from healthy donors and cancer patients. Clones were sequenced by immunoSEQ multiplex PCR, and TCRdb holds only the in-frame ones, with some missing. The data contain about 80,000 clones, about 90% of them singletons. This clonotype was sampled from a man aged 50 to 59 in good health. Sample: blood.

Here the CDR3 reads CASSPRGEKETQYF. The CDR3 bases are TGCGCCAGCAGCCCCAGGGGCGAGAAGGAGACCCAGTACTTC. V is TRBV5-1 and J is TRBJ2-5; maybe TRBD1 (6 bases). The length of the CDR3 is 14 residues. CDR1 SGHRS and CDR2 YFSETQ come from the germline V gene. V was shortened by 4 bases and J by 5 bases, with 15 bases between the two germline ends.